This T cell receptor beta chain came from a study of T cell repertoires in cytomegalovirus infection. Study-level background: Public TCR beta signatures provided an indication of both CMV infection and a matching HLA type.

In regard to this clonotype: Its cognate antigen is unknown.

One entry per CDR3 protein results from TCRdb running MiXCR on the reads. In the table there are roughly 250,000 distinct CDR3 sequences, roughly 23% of which are singletons. Study-wide results and caveats: Predominance within the ex vivo response was attributable to HLA-C-restricted CMV-specific TCR beta clonotypes.

Sequencing was done on a sample of CD8+ T cells from PBMCs. The TCR sequence derives from a human donor in good health (CMV status not recorded). Some clones in this sample may be carry-over from other donors' samples.

CDR3 bases: TGTGCCAGCAGTTATCCCCCTGGCGGGGGCCCAGGGTGGGCCCAGTACTTC. The encoded protein is CASSYPPGGGPGWAQYF. This chain uses TRBV12-3 or TRBV12-4 with TRBJ2-5; maybe TRBD2 (7 bases). Trimming removed 4 bases at V and 9 bases at J, with 27 bases between. This CDR3 is 17 amino acids long.